This T cell receptor beta chain was recorded in a study of blood T cell repertoires in COVID-19 (dated by TCRdb to the early 2020s). Notes on the research overall: Samples covering the acute and convalescent phases of COVID-19 were provided by collaborators in the United States, Italy and Spain. HLA class I and class II types, where available, came from metadata supplied by the sample provider rather than from assay-based typing. The prospective study material was composed of cDNA or gDNA derived from T cells, B-cell-depleted T cells, or PBMCs. The sample metadata nearly always contained a de-identified subject ID, COVID-19 status, age in years and sex. The samples were drawn from the first 160 participants of the ongoing ImmuneRACE study and from 1,254 subjects provided by 6 global collaborators. Subjects who had been exposed to COVID-19, were actively infected with it, or had recovered from it provided the deeply sampled blood TCRbeta repertoires that made up the dataset. The repertoires were released in a freely available public database meant as a resource for research on the immune response to SARS-CoV-2. What the study reported, not specific to this receptor: The amount of clinical and demographic metadata varied by source and participant and was provided uncurated.

TCRbeta CDR3 regions were amplified from genomic DNA using the immunoSEQ Assay, a bias-controlled multiplex PCR. Under the source paper's analysis protocol: The number of nucleated cells in each sample was estimated by amplification of reference gene primers within the assay. Sequence reads were collapsed and filtered to measure the absolute abundance of every unique TCRbeta CDR3 rearrangement. For each sample, productive Simpson clonality was calculated as the square root of Simpson's diversity index across productive rearrangements. The immuneACCESS repertoire file appears here via TCRdb, limited to in-frame rearrangements. These files lack a portion of the clones; in checked studies, under half of the deficit traces to unresolved V genes, and the cause of the others is not known. That table furnishes V, J and clone size, whereas the DNA furnished D and trimming. This sample holds about 260,000 clones; around four fifths were observed only once. In total, the top ten clones hold approximately 4% of the sample.

Whole blood was collected in K2EDTA tubes by collaborating institutions according to the institutions' own protocols. For TCRbeta analysis, collaborators shipped samples as frozen whole blood, isolated PBMCs, or DNA extracted from either of those sample types. CDR1 and CDR2, looked up from the germline V gene (reference sequence), are GTSNPN and SVGIG. The CDR3 has 11 amino acids, counting the end cysteine and phenylalanine. The sequence is cut down to CDR3 DNA, 33 bases in frame from base 1. At the junction V is shortened by 3 bases and J by 13 bases, with 15 bases in between. As for this clone: This receptor's antigen is unknown. Per-nucleotide qualities are absent, and no much larger clonotype sits a single base away.

This clonotype was obtained from a man between 60 and 75 years old with acute or convalescent COVID-19. Sequencing used peripheral blood. The chain is encoded by TRBV30 joined to TRBJ2-5, with no confident D gene call. Here the CDR3 is given as CAWSATYGAYF. The sequence in DNA is TGTGCCTGGAGCGCCACATATGGTGCGTACTTC.